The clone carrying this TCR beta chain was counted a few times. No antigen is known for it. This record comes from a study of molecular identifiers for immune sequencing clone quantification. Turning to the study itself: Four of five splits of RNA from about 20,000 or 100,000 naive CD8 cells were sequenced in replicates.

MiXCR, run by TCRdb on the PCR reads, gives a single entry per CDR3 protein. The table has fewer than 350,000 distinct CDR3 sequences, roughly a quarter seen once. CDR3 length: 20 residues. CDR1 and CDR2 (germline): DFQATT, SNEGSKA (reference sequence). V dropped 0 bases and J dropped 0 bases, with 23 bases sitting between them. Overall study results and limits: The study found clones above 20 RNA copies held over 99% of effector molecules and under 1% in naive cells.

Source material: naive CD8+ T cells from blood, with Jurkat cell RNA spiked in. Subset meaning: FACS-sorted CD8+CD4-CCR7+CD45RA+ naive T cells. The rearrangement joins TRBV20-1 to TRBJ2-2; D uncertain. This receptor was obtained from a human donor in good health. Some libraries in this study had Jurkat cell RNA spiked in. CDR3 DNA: TGCAGTGCTAGAGATTCTTTCACAGACGTCCGACCTGCGAACACCGGGGAGCTGTTTTTT. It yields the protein CSARDSFTDVRPANTGELFF.